This section outlines one T cell receptor (beta chain) sequence together with its context. Its antigen is undetermined. The authors sorted CD4+ naive, central memory, regulatory and stem cell-like memory cells via CD45RO/CCR7/CD25/CD127/CD95/CD27. The data originate from a study of beta chain features in type 1 diabetes. Study in general: There was similarity between patients and healthy donors in age, gender and cell yields.

V was trimmed by 6 bases and J by 5 bases, leaving 19 bases between them. This CDR3 region has 15 residues. The V gene's germline CDR1 is MNHNY and CDR2 SVGAGI (reference sequence). Study-level results: A PCR bias possibly favoring shorter templates would apply equally to patients and controls.

Sequencing targeted expressed TCRB transcripts, as all isolated RNA had been reverse transcribed. Stem cell-like memory T cell samples underwent survey-depth immunoSEQ sequencing. They averaged approximately 1 million reads. TCRdb's table, derived via immunoSEQ multiplex PCR, lists solely in-frame clones and lacks some. The table lists under 45,000 clones, approximately 48% of them singletons. This receptor was obtained from a woman aged 25 to 45 in good health. The sequenced material came from stem cell memory CD4+ T cells from blood. The chain couples TRBV6-6 to TRBJ2-5, with D perhaps TRBD2 (5 bases). The CDR3 loop is CASRPGPSGGETQYF. CDR3 nucleotides: TGTGCCAGCAGACCCGGACCTTCCGGCGGGGAGACCCAGTACTTC.